This T cell receptor (beta chain) appears in the sequencing data of a study of blood T cells in healthy people across ages. Findings of the study overall: Any changes in expanded clonotypes were possibly confounded, as donor CMV status remained unknown.

Germline assignment: CDR1 MNHEY and CDR2 SVGEGT. CDR3 length: 16 residues. As to this clonotype: Its antigen is undetermined. Germline and junction disagree at one end, which may indicate a read error.

Sample-barcoded 5' priming and a J-beta primer mix drove a second PCR of about 6 to 12 cycles. TCRdb reprocessed the 5' RACE reads via MiXCR and lists one record per CDR3 protein. Altogether around 1,000,000 distinct CDR3 sequences are present, about 25% being singletons, with the ten largest covering 0.65% to 0.75%. Investigators took about 9.2 milliliters of peripheral blood from every donor. Total RNA was isolated from each sample in quantities of at least 5.5 micrograms. These data are also associated with another study on T cells of mothers and their children. That source notes: Each donor was one of three healthy Caucasian mothers or one of their six children.

The chain employs TRBV6-2 or TRBV6-3 and TRBJ2-7; tentatively, D is TRBD1 or TRBD2 (5 bases each). The receptor's source is a girl aged 2 to 10 in good health. The sequenced sample consisted of blood. The CDR3 reads CASTTPREAVPYEQYF. CDR3 in DNA: TGCGCCAGCACGACCCCCAGGGAAGCGGTCCCCTACGAGCAGTACTTC.